The subject of this entry is one TCR beta chain. Its antigen is undetermined. Primers: 60 Vbeta forward and 13 Jbeta reverse. Using immunoSEQ multiplex PCR, the repertoire was profiled, and TCRdb retains in-frame clones only, with some absent. The table lists about 160,000 clones, almost 80% of them singletons. The source of the sample is a study of cytomegalovirus exposure and HLA in healthy donors. Findings of the study overall: According to a later analysis, most TCR beta chains associated with CMV appeared HLA-restricted.

Sequencing was performed on PBMCs. The receptor was isolated from a man in his thirties or forties in good health and CMV-seronegative.

CDR3 sequence: CASSLSSSPTDTQYF. As DNA, the CDR3 is TGTGCCAGCAGTTTATCCTCGTCCCCCACAGATACGCAGTATTTT. The chain recombines TRBV27 with TRBJ2-3, with D hard to call. V gave up 0 bases and J gave up 2 bases, with 9 bases separating them. Germline CDR1 and CDR2: MNHEY and SMNVEV (reference sequence). The CDR3 loop spans 15 amino acids.